This TCR beta chain was sequenced during a study of blood T cell repertoires in COVID-19. About the research overall: The study drew acute and convalescent COVID-19 samples from the United States, Italy and Spain. Sources were T cells, B-cell-depleted T cells, or PBMCs; the material itself was cDNA or gDNA.

In the study's own analysis: Reference gene primer amplification gave nucleated cell count estimates. Clones were sequenced by immunoSEQ multiplex PCR, and TCRdb holds only the in-frame ones, with some missing. The V and J calls and clone size are taken from that table; D and trimming were inferred from the DNA. The sample lists roughly 250,000 clones; 70% to 90% were seen once. The sequence was collected from a woman in her 30s who had recovered from COVID-19. Sequencing used PBMCs or T cells enriched from blood (not recorded which).

CDR3 residues: CASSTGLAGRETQYF. The CDR3 nucleotides read TGCGCCAGCAGCACCGGACTAGCGGGCAGGGAGACCCAGTACTTC. V usage is TRBV5-1 and J usage is TRBJ2-5; 11 nucleotides align to TRBD2. V lost 4 bases to trimming and J lost 5 bases; unmatched junction nucleotides: 7. Germline lookup yields CDR1 SGHRS and CDR2 YFSETQ. The CDR3 is made up of 15 amino acids.